The entry below gives a single T cell receptor beta chain sequence along with its context. The data originate from a study of blood T cell repertoires in COVID-19. Whole-study context: The cDNA or gDNA used as material had been derived from T cells, B-cell-depleted T cells, or PBMCs.

The CDR3 consists of 16 residues. CDR1 is SGHNT and CDR2 is YENEEA in the germline V gene. V trimming: 1 base; J trimming: 5 bases; junction bases outside the gene matches: 4. Clones were read by immunoSEQ multiplex PCR, and TCRdb kept only the in-frame ones, dropping some. This table holds 200,000 to 250,000 clones, around three quarters found once. The receptor comes from a woman in her 70s with acute or convalescent COVID-19. The chain links TRBV11-3 to TRBJ2-3; 12 bases are shared with TRBD1. The material sequenced was peripheral blood. CDR3 bases: TGTGCCAGCAGCTTAGTAGGGACAGGGGGCCAAGATACGCAGTATTTT. This gives the protein CASSLVGTGGQDTQYF.